The 16 T cell receptor beta chains below all came from one sample that was sequenced in a study of immune cell composition in non-small cell lung cancer. Assay used: immunoSEQ multiplex PCR; TCRdb lists only in-frame clones, some missing. The sample contains 14,000 to 15,000 clones, under 75% of which appear only once. The sequencing sample was made of lung tumor tissue. These receptors came from a human donor with non-small cell lung cancer.

This rearrangement joins TRBV19 to TRBJ1-1, with 8 nucleotides matching TRBD1. This CDR3 is 15 amino acids long. The germline V gene encodes CDR1 LNHDA and CDR2 SQIVND (reference sequence). V was pared by 3 bases and J by 2 bases, with 5 bases of the junction left unmatched. The CDR3 nucleotides read TGTGCCAGTAGTATTTCGGGACAGGCTAACACTGAAGCTTTCTTT. It yields the protein CASSISGQANTEAFF.

The chain combines TRBV7-9 with TRBJ1-5; no reliable D call. With 1 base removed from V and 8 bases from J, the gap between germline ends came to 12 bases. There are 14 residues in the CDR3. Germline V gives CDR1 SEHNR, CDR2 FQNEAQ (reference sequence). In nucleotides, the CDR3 is TGTGCCAGCAGCTTAGGGGCAAATCCTAAGCCCCAGCATTTT. This gives the protein CASSLGANPKPQHF.

This sequence joins TRBV19 and TRBJ1-3; D may be TRBD1 (6 bases). V lost 4 bases to trimming and J lost 0 bases, with 10 bases between them. Germline V gives CDR1 LNHDA, CDR2 SQIVND (reference sequence). The CDR3 extends over 15 amino acids. The CDR3: CASSTLTGSGNTIYF. The CDR3 coding sequence is TGTGCCAGTAGTACGTTGACAGGCTCTGGAAACACCATATATTTT.

V and J are TRBV2 and TRBJ2-5; TRBD1 matches at 8 bases. The CDR3 is made up of 14 amino acids. Germline V gives CDR1 SNHLY, CDR2 FYNNEI. V gave up 4 bases and J gave up 1 base; unmatched junction bases: 2. CDR3 loop: CASSGQGFQETQYF. The CDR3 coding sequence is TGTGCCAGCAGTGGACAGGGGTTCCAAGAGACCCAGTACTTC.

The chain recombines TRBV7-9 with TRBJ1-2; 8 bases fit TRBD1. The germline V gene has CDR1 SEHNR and CDR2 FQNEAQ (reference sequence). This CDR3 comprises 16 residues. V shed 5 bases, J shed 2 bases, and the junction held 10 bases outside the gene matches. The CDR3 nucleotides are TGTGCCAGCAGCCAGACAGGGGTAGGGGAAAACTATGGCTACACCTTC. This gives the protein CASSQTGVGENYGYTF.

The V gene is TRBV27, the J gene TRBJ1-3; no definite D call. Germline lookup yields CDR1 MNHEY and CDR2 SMNVEV (reference sequence). The length of the CDR3 is 19 residues. Trimming left V 3 bases short and J 0 bases short, with 21 bases between. CDR3 coding DNA: TGTGCCAGCAGTTTTTTCCCCCGTAACTCCATAAGCTCTGGAAACACCATATATTTT. Translated: CASSFFPRNSISSGNTIYF.

This clone was seen a handful of times. V usage is TRBV28 and J usage is TRBJ2-5; 7 bases match TRBD2. With V trimmed by 11 bases and J by 7 bases, 16 bases remained unmatched. Per germline, CDR1 MDHEN and CDR2 SYDVKM. This CDR3 spans 14 amino acids. CDR3 in amino acids: CASRASGGLRTQYF. The CDR3 nucleotides read TGTGCCTCCAGGGCTAGCGGAGGCCTCCGGACCCAGTACTTC.

The chain links TRBV7-2 to TRBJ2-7; 9 nucleotides align to TRBD2. Germline V gives CDR1 SGHTA, CDR2 FQGNSA. The CDR3 consists of 14 residues. The V gene end was trimmed by 4 bases and the J gene end by 4 bases; junction bases not matched to a gene: 5. This chain's CDR3 is CASSSGLAAYEQYF. CDR3 DNA sequence: TGTGCCAGCAGCTCGGGACTAGCAGCATACGAGCAGTACTTC.

The chain combines TRBV7-6 with TRBJ1-5, with a weak D call TRBD1 (5 bases). Germline CDR1 SGHVS, CDR2 FNYEAQ. Trimming shortened V by 5 bases and J by 6 bases, and 11 bases separated the two germline ends. CDR3 length: 13 amino acids. This CDR3 reads CASSRGVLQPQHF. The CDR3 bases are TGTGCCAGCAGCCGGGGGGTGCTTCAGCCCCAGCATTTT.

A single count supports this clone. This sequence joins TRBV20-1 and TRBJ1-2; no clear D. Trimming cost V 0 bases and J 8 bases, with 7 bases left between them. This CDR3 contains 11 residues. Germline lookup yields CDR1 DFQATT and CDR2 SNEGSKA (reference sequence). The CDR3 reads CSARDVLGYTF. The CDR3 coding sequence is TGCAGTGCTAGAGATGTCCTGGGCTACACCTTC.

This chain connects TRBV7-3 to TRBJ2-7; 8 bases line up with TRBD2. With V trimmed by 2 bases and J by 6 bases, 12 bases remained unmatched. CDR1 is SGHTA, CDR2 FQGTGA, per germline. CDR3 length: 16 residues. This chain's CDR3 is CASSLESGSGVAEQYF. The CDR3 coding sequence is TGTGCCAGCAGCTTAGAGTCGGGTAGCGGGGTAGCCGAGCAGTACTTC.

This clone was recorded a few times. The chain uses TRBV18 and TRBJ1-5; no definite D call. The CDR3 spans 14 residues. V lost 2 bases, J lost 5 bases, and 10 bases lay in between. Germline V gene data show CDR1 as KGHSH and CDR2 as LQKENI. CDR3 coding DNA: TGTGCCAGCTCACCATCTCGCAGCGATCAGCCCCAGCATTTT. This encodes CASSPSRSDQPQHF.

The V gene is TRBV10-3, the J gene TRBJ1-2; 9 bases are a match to TRBD1. The CDR3 has 15 amino acids. V lost 4 bases to trimming and J lost 8 bases; unmatched junction nucleotides: 11. The germline gives CDR1 ENHRY, CDR2 SYGVKD. CDR3 sequence: CAISVRRGTGRGYTF. As DNA, the CDR3 is TGTGCCATCAGTGTAAGGAGAGGGACAGGGAGAGGCTACACCTTC.

The V call is TRBV6-6, the J call TRBJ1-5; 10 bases fit TRBD1. The CDR3 sequence is 15 residues long. Germline CDR1 is MNHNY and CDR2 is SVGAGI (reference sequence). Trimming took 4 bases from V and 6 from J; bases not matched to a gene: 6. This CDR3 reads CASSFPTGGGQPQHF. The CDR3 region has the DNA TGTGCCAGCAGTTTTCCGACAGGGGGCGGTCAGCCCCAGCATTTT.

J is TRBJ1-5 and V is TRBV7-9; the D gene is possibly TRBD1 (5 bases). The germline CDR1 and CDR2 sequences are SEHNR and FQNEAQ (reference sequence). This CDR3 has 16 residues. Trimming took 6 bases from V and 2 from J, leaving 17 bases between them. In nucleotides, the CDR3 is TGTGCCAGCAGTCCTTTGTCACCGGGGGGCAATCAGCCCCAGCATTTT. Amino acids: CASSPLSPGGNQPQHF.

Note on this clone: Because the CDR3 is missing its conserved closing phenylalanine or tryptophan, this is likely a read error. The chain employs TRBV5-6 and TRBJ2-7, with TRBD1 matching over 7 bases. Germline values: CDR1 SGHDT, CDR2 YYEEEE. The CDR3 runs to 14 residues. V lost 3 bases, J lost 6 bases, and 9 bases stayed unmatched. The CDR3 DNA is TGTGCCAGCAGCTCCCGACAGGGTTTAGGCGAGCAGTACTCC. Its translation is CASSSRQGLGEQYS.